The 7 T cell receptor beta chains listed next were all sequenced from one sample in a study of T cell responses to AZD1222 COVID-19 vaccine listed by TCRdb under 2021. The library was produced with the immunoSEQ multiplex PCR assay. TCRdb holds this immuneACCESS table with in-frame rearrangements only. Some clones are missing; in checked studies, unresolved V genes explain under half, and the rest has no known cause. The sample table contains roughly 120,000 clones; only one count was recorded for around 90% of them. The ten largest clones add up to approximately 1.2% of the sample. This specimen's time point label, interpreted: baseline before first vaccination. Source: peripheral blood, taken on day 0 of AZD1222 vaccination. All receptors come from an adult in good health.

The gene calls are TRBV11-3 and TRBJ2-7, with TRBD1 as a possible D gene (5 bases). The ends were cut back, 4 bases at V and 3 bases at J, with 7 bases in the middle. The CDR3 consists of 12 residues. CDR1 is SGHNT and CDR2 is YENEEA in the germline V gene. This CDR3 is CASSSDSYEQYF. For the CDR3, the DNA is TGTGCCAGCAGCTCTGACAGCTACGAGCAGTACTTC.

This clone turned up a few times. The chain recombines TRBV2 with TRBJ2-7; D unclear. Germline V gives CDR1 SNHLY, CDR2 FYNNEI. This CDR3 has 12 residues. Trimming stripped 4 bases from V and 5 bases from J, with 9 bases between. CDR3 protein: CASSARVNEQYF. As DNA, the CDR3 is TGTGCCAGCAGTGCTCGGGTGAACGAGCAGTACTTC.

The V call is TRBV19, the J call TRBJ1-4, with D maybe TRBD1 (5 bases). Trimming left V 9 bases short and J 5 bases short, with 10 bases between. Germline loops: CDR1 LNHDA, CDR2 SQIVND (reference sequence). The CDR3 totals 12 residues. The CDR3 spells CASRRGNEKLFF. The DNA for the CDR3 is TGTGCCAGCAGACGGGGGAATGAAAAACTGTTTTTT.

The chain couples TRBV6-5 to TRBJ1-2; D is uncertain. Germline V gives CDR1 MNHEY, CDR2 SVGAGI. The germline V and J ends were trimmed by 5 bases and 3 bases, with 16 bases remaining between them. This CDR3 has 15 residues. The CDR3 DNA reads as TGTGCCAGCAGTCCGTTTTTTAGGCGGGACTATGGCTACACCTTC. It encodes CASSPFFRRDYGYTF.

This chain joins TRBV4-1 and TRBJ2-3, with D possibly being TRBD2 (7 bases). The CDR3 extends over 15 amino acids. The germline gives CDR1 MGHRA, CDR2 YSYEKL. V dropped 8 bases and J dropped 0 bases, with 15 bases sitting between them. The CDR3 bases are TGCGCCAGCTCGGAACGGGGGGCTAGCACAGATACGCAGTATTTT. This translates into CASSERGASTDTQYF.

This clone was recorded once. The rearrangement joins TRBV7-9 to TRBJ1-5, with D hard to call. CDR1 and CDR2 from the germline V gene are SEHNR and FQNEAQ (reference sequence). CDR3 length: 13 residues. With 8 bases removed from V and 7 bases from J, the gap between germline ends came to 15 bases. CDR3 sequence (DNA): TGTGCCAGCGGATTAGGAGGAGGGCAGCCCCAGCATTTT. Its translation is CASGLGGGQPQHF.

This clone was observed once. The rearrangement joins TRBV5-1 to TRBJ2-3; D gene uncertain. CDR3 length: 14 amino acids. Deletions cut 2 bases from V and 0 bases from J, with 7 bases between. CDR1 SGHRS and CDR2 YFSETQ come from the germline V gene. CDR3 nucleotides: TGCGCCAGCAGCTTACAGACTAGCACAGATACGCAGTATTTT. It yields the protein CASSLQTSTDTQYF.